One and the same sample provided the 19 T cell receptor beta chains below, sequenced in a study of spatial heterogeneity in lung cancer. TCRdb ran MiXCR on the 5' RACE reads and lists one entry per CDR3 protein. The repertoire holds around 11,000 distinct CDR3 sequences, with approximately 24% as singletons. Time point defined: sample taken at primary tumor resection. Researchers sequenced whole RNA taken from tumor, nontumor lung or frozen PBMC without sorting. The source was PBMCs, collected at surgery. These receptors were obtained from a female donor with early-stage non-small cell lung cancer.

The chain has TRBV9 and TRBJ2-7; D is unresolved. This CDR3 has 16 amino acids. The V end lost 2 bases, the J end lost 0 bases, and 15 bases lay between the germline ends. CDR1 is SGDLS, CDR2 YYNGEE, per germline. This CDR3 reads CASSVTHSSSSYEQYF. The CDR3 DNA reads TGTGCCAGCAGCGTCACTCACAGCTCTAGCTCCTACGAGCAGTACTTC.

This clonotype showed up just a few times. A single base separates this from a much larger clone, so it may be a read error. This chain joins TRBV29-1 and TRBJ2-7; D may be TRBD1 (6 bases). Germline values: CDR1 SQVTM, CDR2 ANQGSEA. The CDR3 is 15 residues long. V was cut by 7 bases and J by 1 base, with 20 bases left in between. The CDR3: CSAARTGQESYEQYF. For the CDR3, the DNA is TGCAGCGCTGCAAGAACAGGGCAGGAATCCTACGAGCAGTACTTC.

This clonotype was detected ten times or more. This chain links TRBV7-2 with TRBJ1-5; TRBD1 agrees at 8 bases. The trim removed 3 bases at V and 0 bases at J, leaving 1 base unmatched. This CDR3 has 15 amino acids. Germline V gene sequence: CDR1 SGHTA, CDR2 FQGNSA. This chain's CDR3 is CASSFTGGSNQPQHF. The CDR3 DNA reads TGTGCCAGCAGCTTTACAGGGGGTAGCAATCAGCCCCAGCATTTT. The whole variable domain, remainder taken from reference TRBV7-2 and TRBJ1-5, is GAGVSQSPSNKVTEKGKDVELRCDPISGHTALYWYRQSLGQGLEFLIYFQGNSAPDKSGLPSDRFSAERTGGSVSTLTIQRTQQEDSAVYLCASSFTGGSNQPQHFGDGTRLSIL.

The rearrangement uses TRBV13 and TRBJ2-7, with 9 bases matching TRBD1. CDR3 length equals 16 residues. V lost 5 bases and J lost 3; bases outside the gene matches: 11. Germline CDR1 and CDR2: PRHDT and FYEKMQ (reference sequence). The DNA for the CDR3 is TGTGCCAGCAGCGCGCAGGACAGGGGCATAATCTACGAGCAGTACTTC. Its protein is CASSAQDRGIIYEQYF.

V gene TRBV6-1 combines with J gene TRBJ2-2, with D possibly TRBD2 on 6 matching bases. This CDR3 region has 14 residues. V was pared by 10 bases and J by 6 bases, with 18 bases between. Germline CDR1 and CDR2: MNHNS and SASEGT. CDR3 region: CAINPLGEAGELFF. CDR3 DNA sequence: TGTGCCATTAATCCACTGGGGGAGGCCGGGGAGCTGTTTTTT.

The rearrangement links TRBV11-2 to TRBJ1-2; maybe TRBD1 (6 bases). Germline V gene lookup returns CDR1 SGHAT and CDR2 FQNNGV. Trimming cost V 1 base and J 4 bases, with 13 bases left between them. This CDR3 comprises 15 residues. DNA of the CDR3: TGTGCCAGCAGCTTAGTTTCTAGGGGGACCTATGGCTACACCTTC. Translated, it gives CASSLVSRGTYGYTF. Looking up the rest from reference TRBV11-2 and TRBJ1-2 gives the full variable domain: EAGVAQSPRYKIIEKRQSVAFWCNPISGHATLYWYQQILGQGPKLLIQFQNNGVVDDSQLPKDRFSAERLKGVDSTLKIQPAKLEDSAVYLCASSLVSRGTYGYTFGSGTRLTVV.

The chain carries TRBV28 and TRBJ1-5; D call uncertain. This CDR3 contains 13 residues. From germline, CDR1 is MDHEN and CDR2 SYDVKM. V was clipped by 3 bases and J by 5 bases, with 8 bases between them. The CDR3 here is CASSFGSYQPQHF. CDR3 bases: TGTGCCAGCAGTTTTGGTTCATATCAGCCCCAGCATTTT.

The table lists this clonotype with a few counts. The chain joins TRBV7-9 to TRBJ2-2; D gene ambiguous. The V gene lost 1 base and the J gene lost 5 bases, with 11 bases spanning the gap. The CDR3 has 15 residues. Per germline, CDR1 SEHNR and CDR2 FQNEAQ (reference sequence). The CDR3 loop is CASSLGRAPTGELFF. For the CDR3, the DNA is TGTGCCAGCAGCTTAGGCCGGGCCCCGACCGGGGAGCTGTTTTTT.

This clonotype is deemed medium-sized. The chain combines TRBV7-9 with TRBJ2-7; D is uncertain. Germline CDR1 SEHNR, CDR2 FQNEAQ (reference sequence). The CDR3 sequence is 13 residues long. Between the trimmed V and J ends, which lost 5 bases and 0 bases, there was a span of 8 bases. The CDR3 DNA is TGTGCCAGCAGCCCGGCAGGCTCCTACGAGCAGTACTTC. It encodes CASSPAGSYEQYF.

This clonotype was seen a handful of times. The rearrangement links TRBV20-1 to TRBJ2-3; 15 bases match TRBD2. Germline V gene sequence: CDR1 DFQATT, CDR2 SNEGSKA (reference sequence). V shed 7 bases and J 5 bases; nucleotides not matched to a gene: 4. The CDR3 is made up of 14 amino acids. CDR3 protein: CSVGTSGGRDTQYF. In nucleotides, the CDR3 is TGCAGTGTTGGGACTAGCGGGGGGCGAGATACGCAGTATTTT.

This clonotype is categorized as medium-sized. The rearrangement uses TRBV6-4 and TRBJ2-3; 8 bases map to TRBD2. V shed 6 bases, J shed 0 bases, and the junction held 2 bases outside the gene matches. This CDR3 has 14 residues. Germline assignment: CDR1 MRHNA and CDR2 SNTAGT. The CDR3 DNA follows: TGTGCCAGCAGCCTAGCGGGTAGCACAGATACGCAGTATTTT. This sequence encodes CASSLAGSTDTQYF.

This clonotype appeared many times. The genes are TRBV20-1 and TRBJ2-7; D is ambiguous. The V gene lost 6 bases and the J gene lost 6 bases, with 15 bases spanning the gap. Germline values: CDR1 DFQATT, CDR2 SNEGSKA (reference sequence). This CDR3 comprises 12 residues. The CDR3 DNA is TGCAGTGCCTTCTTTGGGTCGGGCGAGCAGTACTTC. Protein product: CSAFFGSGEQYF.

In its sample, this clonotype ranks as medium-sized (0.01 to 0.1%). The V gene is TRBV20-1, the J gene TRBJ2-3; D remains ambiguous. This CDR3 is built from 16 residues. Looked up from germline, CDR1 is DFQATT and CDR2 is SNEGSKA (reference sequence). Trimming removed 0 bases from V and 2 bases from J, with 15 bases in between. CDR3 region: CSARDIYRRSTDTQYF. The CDR3 DNA is TGCAGTGCTAGAGACATCTATCGCAGGTCCACAGATACGCAGTATTTT.

This clonotype is medium-sized. The rearrangement uses TRBV11-2 and TRBJ2-7, with TRBD1 as a possible D gene (7 bases). Trimming stripped 5 bases from V and 6 bases from J, with 17 bases between. The CDR3 runs to 14 residues. The germline gives CDR1 SGHAT, CDR2 FQNNGV. This CDR3 reads CASSISGTAGEQYF. The CDR3 DNA follows: TGTGCCAGCAGCATATCCGGGACAGCGGGCGAGCAGTACTTC.

This clonotype was recorded many times. This chain joins TRBV29-1 and TRBJ1-4; tentative D call: TRBD1 (5 bases). Germline CDR1 is SQVTM and CDR2 is ANQGSEA. The CDR3 sequence is 12 residues long. Deletions cut 4 bases from V and 7 bases from J, with 10 bases between. The CDR3 region has the DNA TGCAGCGTTGGTCAGGGTTTTGAAAAACTGTTTTTT. Residues: CSVGQGFEKLFF.

This clonotype was recorded many times. This chain links TRBV18 with TRBJ2-3; TRBD2 agrees at 9 bases. The CDR3 length is 16 residues. Trimming at V came to 1 base and at J to 6 bases, leaving 8 bases not matched to a gene. The germline V gene has CDR1 KGHSH and CDR2 LQKENI. The CDR3 region is CASSPRAGGPEDTQYF. CDR3 nucleotides: TGTGCCAGCTCACCACGGGCGGGAGGGCCGGAGGATACGCAGTATTTT.

Within the sample, this clonotype is medium-sized. The rearrangement uses TRBV3-1 and TRBJ2-1, with D unclear. The CDR3 contains 15 residues. Germline-derived CDR1 and CDR2 are LGHDT and YNNKEL (reference sequence). The germline V and J ends were trimmed by 8 bases and 0 bases, with 14 bases remaining between them. CDR3 protein: CASSPDASSYNEQFF. Here the CDR3 DNA reads TGTGCCAGCTCCCCGGACGCGAGCTCCTACAATGAGCAGTTCTTC.

Only a few counts were recorded for this clonotype. The chain links TRBV21-1 to TRBJ2-7; no check of the table's D call, TRBD1, against the DNA was made. TRBV21-1 is a recognized pseudogene. The CDR3 covers 15 residues. The CDR3 here is CAAGGGAYGSYEQYF. CDR3 coding DNA: TGTGCTGCAGGGGGGGGCGCATATGGCTCCTACGAGCAGTACTTC.

This rearrangement joins TRBV12-3 or TRBV12-4 to TRBJ2-7; 13 bases map to TRBD2. The CDR3 covers 16 residues. Losses at the gene ends were 3 bases for V and 3 bases for J; bases not matched to a gene: 5. CDR3: CASSFRTSGSHYEQYF. As DNA, the CDR3 is TGTGCCAGCAGTTTTCGGACTAGCGGGAGTCACTACGAGCAGTACTTC.